A selection of T cell receptor beta chains follows, all from one sample in a study of CD8+ T cells in alopecia areata. Data came from immunoSEQ multiplex PCR; TCRdb stores just in-frame clones and leaves some out. The table records approximately 180,000 clones, roughly 60% of them present only once. This sample comprised CD4+ T cells sorted from blood, obtained at week 24, from a patient treated with tofacitinib. The receptors shown here come from a human donor with alopecia areata. CDR3s include the opening cysteine and the closing phenylalanine or tryptophan. The D gene is left open where the match is weak. Clone size is shown for a subset of rows, as once, few, many or a class of expanded clone.

J gene: TRBJ2-3; clone size: few; V gene: TRBV29-1; D gene: NA; CDR3 protein: CSVRATDTQYF; CDR3 DNA: TGCAGCGTCCGGGCCACAGATACGCAGTATTTT
J gene: TRBJ2-2; clone size: NA; V gene: TRBV7-3; D gene: TRBD1; CDR3 protein: CASSYGTGNTGELFF; CDR3 DNA: TGTGCCAGCAGCTACGGGACAGGGAACACCGGGGAGCTGTTTTTT
J gene: TRBJ1-2; clone size: NA; V gene: TRBV9; D gene: TRBD1; CDR3 protein: CASSERTGGVMGGYTF; CDR3 DNA: TGTGCCAGCAGCGAACGGACAGGAGGCGTTATGGGTGGCTACACCTTC
J gene: TRBJ2-3; clone size: few; V gene: TRBV6-5; D gene: TRBD1; CDR3 protein: CASSPGTGSTQYF; CDR3 DNA: TGTGCCAGCAGTCCCGGGACAGGGAGTACGCAGTATTTT
J gene: TRBJ2-2; clone size: NA; V gene: TRBV5-6; D gene: TRBD2; CDR3 protein: CASSGLGNTGELFF; CDR3 DNA: TGTGCCAGCAGCGGACTAGGGAACACCGGGGAGCTGTTTTTT
J gene: TRBJ1-1; clone size: NA; V gene: TRBV25-1; D gene: TRBD1; CDR3 protein: CASSHTGGTEAFF; CDR3 DNA: TGTGCCAGCAGTCATACAGGGGGCACTGAAGCTTTCTTT
J gene: TRBJ2-5; clone size: NA; V gene: TRBV2; D gene: NA; CDR3 protein: CASNVLAAQETQYF; CDR3 DNA: TGTGCCAGCAATGTATTAGCGGCCCAAGAGACCCAGTACTTC
J gene: TRBJ2-7; clone size: NA; V gene: TRBV29-1; D gene: NA; CDR3 protein: CSVAYLRGYEQYF; CDR3 DNA: TGCAGCGTTGCGTATTTGCGGGGCTACGAGCAGTACTTC
J gene: TRBJ2-7; clone size: NA; V gene: TRBV2; D gene: NA; CDR3 protein: CATGDTAYEQYF; CDR3 DNA: TGTGCCACTGGGGACACCGCCTACGAGCAGTACTTC
J gene: TRBJ1-2; clone size: once; V gene: TRBV30; D gene: NA; CDR3 protein: CAWSLGRLNYGYTF; CDR3 DNA: TGTGCCTGGAGTCTGGGGCGCCTGAACTATGGCTACACCTTC
J gene: TRBJ2-2; clone size: NA; V gene: TRBV30; D gene: TRBD1; CDR3 protein: CAWSLVLGQGTGELFF; CDR3 DNA: TGTGCCTGGAGTCTGGTATTGGGACAGGGCACCGGGGAGCTGTTTTTT
J gene: TRBJ2-1; clone size: NA; V gene: TRBV30; D gene: NA; CDR3 protein: CAWGKMTPNEQFF; CDR3 DNA: TGTGCCTGGGGGAAAATGACTCCCAATGAGCAGTTCTTC
J gene: TRBJ1-4; clone size: NA; V gene: TRBV9; D gene: TRBD1; CDR3 protein: CASSVMTGANEKLFF; CDR3 DNA: TGTGCCAGCAGCGTGATGACAGGGGCTAATGAAAAACTGTTTTTT
J gene: TRBJ2-1; clone size: NA; V gene: TRBV29-1; D gene: TRBD2; CDR3 protein: CSVVRTSGYNEQFF; CDR3 DNA: TGCAGCGTTGTCCGGACTAGCGGCTACAATGAGCAGTTCTTC
J gene: TRBJ1-1; clone size: NA; V gene: TRBV29-1; D gene: NA; CDR3 protein: CSVEGKMNTEAFF; CDR3 DNA: TGCAGCGTTGAAGGCAAAATGAACACTGAAGCTTTCTTT
J gene: TRBJ2-1; clone size: few; V gene: TRBV29-1; D gene: NA; CDR3 protein: CSVTLGGLRSYNEQFF; CDR3 DNA: TGCAGCGTGACCCTGGGCGGTCTCCGCTCCTACAATGAGCAGTTCTTC
J gene: TRBJ1-2; clone size: once; V gene: TRBV10-1; D gene: TRBD1; CDR3 protein: CASSESGTGRSYTF; CDR3 DNA: TGCGCCAGCAGTGAGTCTGGGACAGGACGAAGCTACACCTTC
J gene: TRBJ1-1; clone size: NA; V gene: TRBV29-1; D gene: NA; CDR3 protein: CSVGGSEGAEAFF; CDR3 DNA: TGCAGCGTGGGGGGAAGTGAGGGCGCTGAAGCTTTCTTT
J gene: TRBJ2-7; clone size: once; V gene: TRBV4-1; D gene: TRBD1; CDR3 protein: CASSQVTNRDRGLYEQYF; CDR3 DNA: TGCGCCAGCAGCCAAGTAACCAACCGGGACAGGGGGCTATACGAGCAGTACTTC
J gene: TRBJ1-1; clone size: NA; V gene: TRBV10-3; D gene: NA; CDR3 protein: CAISDGRKVTEAFF; CDR3 DNA: TGTGCCATCAGTGATGGTCGGAAGGTCACTGAAGCTTTCTTT
J gene: TRBJ1-1; clone size: once; V gene: TRBV27; D gene: NA; CDR3 protein: CASSLRADLKAFF; CDR3 DNA: TGTGCCAGCAGTTTAAGGGCAGATTTAAAGGCTTTCTTT
J gene: TRBJ1-6; clone size: NA; V gene: TRBV30; D gene: NA; CDR3 protein: CAWGTDNSPLHF; CDR3 DNA: TGTGCCTGGGGGACGGATAATTCACCCCTCCACTTT
J gene: TRBJ1-2; clone size: NA; V gene: TRBV4-3; D gene: TRBD1; CDR3 protein: CASSQGTGEYGYTF; CDR3 DNA: TGCGCCAGCAGCCAAGGGACAGGGGAATATGGCTACACCTTC
J gene: TRBJ2-7; clone size: NA; V gene: TRBV30; D gene: NA; CDR3 protein: CAWSRRGTYEQYF; CDR3 DNA: TGTGCCTGGAGTAGGCGGGGAACCTACGAGCAGTACTTC
J gene: TRBJ2-6; clone size: once; V gene: TRBV6-1; D gene: NA; CDR3 protein: CASSDWGRSGANVLTF; CDR3 DNA: TGTGCCAGCAGTGACTGGGGCCGCTCTGGGGCCAACGTCCTGACTTTC
J gene: TRBJ1-1; clone size: NA; V gene: TRBV5-1; D gene: TRBD1; CDR3 protein: CASRGWGQVNTEAFF; CDR3 DNA: TGCGCCAGCAGGGGCTGGGGACAGGTGAACACTGAAGCTTTCTTT
J gene: TRBJ1-6; clone size: NA; V gene: TRBV18; D gene: TRBD1; CDR3 protein: CASRPGTAINSPLHF; CDR3 DNA: TGTGCCAGCCGTCCCGGGACAGCGATTAATTCACCCCTCCACTTT
J gene: TRBJ2-7; clone size: NA; V gene: TRBV4-3; D gene: NA; CDR3 protein: CASSQVVQEGYEQYF; CDR3 DNA: TGCGCCAGCAGCCAAGTAGTACAGGAAGGCTACGAGCAGTACTTC
J gene: TRBJ2-5; clone size: NA; V gene: TRBV18; D gene: NA; CDR3 protein: CASSRGARETQYF; CDR3 DNA: TGTGCCAGCTCACGCGGGGCTCGAGAGACCCAGTACTTC
J gene: TRBJ2-7; clone size: NA; V gene: TRBV4-1; D gene: NA; CDR3 protein: CASSPEGKGQYF; CDR3 DNA: TGCGCCAGCAGCCCAGAAGGGAAAGGACAGTACTTC
J gene: TRBJ1-1; clone size: NA; V gene: TRBV29-1; D gene: NA; CDR3 protein: CSVVRVGTEAFF; CDR3 DNA: TGCAGCGTTGTCAGGGTTGGGACTGAAGCTTTCTTT
J gene: TRBJ2-7; clone size: few; V gene: TRBV18; D gene: NA; CDR3 protein: CASSPKGIDEQYF; CDR3 DNA: TGTGCCAGCTCACCGAAGGGGATCGACGAGCAGTACTTC
J gene: TRBJ1-5; clone size: NA; V gene: TRBV2; D gene: TRBD1; CDR3 protein: CASSGQGQPQHF; CDR3 DNA: TGTGCCAGCAGCGGACAGGGTCAGCCCCAGCATTTT
J gene: TRBJ1-2; clone size: NA; V gene: TRBV29-1; D gene: NA; CDR3 protein: CSASFSAYGYTF; CDR3 DNA: TGCAGCGCGTCATTTTCTGCCTATGGCTACACCTTC
J gene: TRBJ2-3; clone size: few; V gene: TRBV7-2; D gene: TRBD2; CDR3 protein: CASSGGGLGTDTQYF; CDR3 DNA: TGTGCCAGCAGCGGGGGGGGACTAGGCACAGATACGCAGTATTTT
J gene: TRBJ1-2; clone size: NA; V gene: TRBV25-1; D gene: NA; CDR3 protein: CASSPGHRNYGYTF; CDR3 DNA: TGTGCCAGCAGTCCGGGACACCGTAACTATGGCTACACCTTC